This TCR beta chain was documented in a study of radiation and T cells in renal cell carcinoma (dated by TCRdb to 2019 to 2021). In terms of the full investigation: TCR beta sequencing covered 50 to 55 samples in total, comprising around 25 tumors and roughly 27 peripheral blood samples. The final blood draw was performed at 4 weeks after radiation, at the same time as nephrectomy. In the approximately 49 samples combined, 4,016,671 unique CDR3 nucleotide sequences were found, encoding roughly 2,500,000 unique CDR3 amino acid sequences. The paper's findings and limits, for the study overall: An increase in top tumor clonotypes in blood was observed from baseline to 2 weeks post-radiation, followed by contraction by 4 weeks, which was taken to suggest transient expansion of tumor-resident clones. Dynamics of the blood repertoire were not tracked past 4 weeks after treatment. Because no pretreatment tumor biopsies were available, whether clonotypes were present in the tumor at baseline could not be determined. Effects of radiation dose or scheduling on the TCR repertoire could not be addressed with the single-armed trial design.

TCR beta libraries were generated from genomic DNA with the immunoSEQ kit, following the manufacturer's recommendations. For library preparation, a first multiplex PCR was performed with proprietary primers, followed by a second PCR in which unique barcodes were added, and bead cleanups were performed after each round. A kit-provided positive control reaction and a negative control reaction were included in every sample batch. The final libraries underwent checking on an Agilent 4200 TapeStation D1000 ScreenTape, volumetric pooling, and quantification by qPCR. Sequencing was performed on an Illumina NextSeq500 using a MidOutput 150-cycle cartridge, with 156 Read1 cycles, 15 Index1 cycles, and the kit custom primers. The pooled library was loaded at roughly 0.93 pM, with an approximately 19% PhiX control spiked in. On the study's bioinformatics: The vendor-processed data were analyzed in R, and a clonotype was defined as all T cells that share the same CDR3 nucleotide sequence. In the clone abundance analyses, frequencies were normalized to the 10,000 most abundant clones in each sample. Public T cell clones, averaging fewer than five per sample, were removed before analysis. An abundance difference of at least 32-fold between compartments was the criterion for calling clonotypes tumor-enriched or baseline blood-enriched. A beta-binomial differential abundance model was used to identify clonotypes that expanded or contracted between blood time points. Tumor-blood repertoire similarity was measured with the Baroni-Urbani and Buser coefficient, and groups were compared using two-tailed Wilcoxon tests in R. Drawn from immuneACCESS, this table holds only the in-frame rearrangements with V and J called that TCRdb kept. Clones are partly lost; checked studies trace under half to an unresolved V gene and leave the rest unexplained. Clone size and V and J calls were adopted from that table, with D and trimming inferred from the DNA. Here the sample has around 30,000 clones; roughly 80% occur a single time. The ten top clones hold roughly 30% of the sample.

This clone was picked up one time. Its binding antigen is unknown. No much larger clone exists at a distance of one base, and base qualities are not known. Per the publication, the time point label means: blood 4 weeks post-SBRT, at nephrectomy. This specimen's treatment or condition label, interpreted: 15 Gy SBRT to primary tumor, nephrectomy 4 weeks later. Samples came from a clinical trial, in which primary renal cell carcinomas received 15 Gy stereotactic body radiation therapy followed by nephrectomy 4 weeks later. To track tumor-enriched clonotypes, serial peripheral blood was sampled from radiation-treated patients at baseline and at 2 weeks and 4 weeks after SBRT. All patients had renal cell carcinoma with clear cell pathology. Genomic DNA for TCR sequencing was prepared using the QIAamp DNA Blood Mini Kit (Qiagen). The analyses included only samples that passed all quality control checks.

The sequenced sample was blood, obtained from a patient whose treatment included radiotherapy and nephrectomy. The TCR sequence derives from a man in his 60s with renal cell carcinoma.

The sequence in DNA is TGTGCCATCAGTGAGGGTCCAAAATACGAGACCCAGTACTTC. This gives the protein CAISEGPKYETQYF. The sequence joins TRBV10-3 to TRBJ2-5, with no confident D gene call. CDR1 and CDR2 are drawn from the germline V gene: ENHRY, SYGVKD. The junction shows trimming of 2 bases on V and 5 bases on J, plus 12 bases between the germline ends. Including the terminal cysteine and phenylalanine, the CDR3 comprises 14 residues. The entry retains the CDR3 DNA only, 42 bases that are in frame from base 1.